This TCR beta chain appears in the sequencing data of a study of patients and donors after allogeneic stem cell transplantation. TCRdb re-derived calls from the RT-PCR reads in MiXCR, one entry per CDR3 protein. The table includes about 57,000 distinct CDR3 sequences, 13% detected once. This CDR3 has 15 amino acids. V dropped 4 bases and J dropped 4; count of bases not matched to a gene: 9. The sequencing sample was made of blood, either unsorted or a sorted T cell fraction (not recorded which). The chain combines TRBV12-3 or TRBV12-4 with TRBJ2-5, with 7 bases identical to TRBD2. The origin of this receptor is a human donor who was either an allogeneic HSCT recipient or a stem cell or donor lymphocyte infusion donor (not recorded which). It is not recorded whose cells these are; they may come from a transplant donor. This chain's CDR3 is CASSYPGKRGETQYF. In DNA form, the CDR3 reads TGTGCCAGCAGTTATCCGGGGAAGCGGGGAGAGACCCAGTACTTC.